This passage covers 9 T cell receptor beta chains from one sample sequenced in a study of T cells in Graves' hyperthyroidism and ophthalmopathy. Researchers took RNA transcripts and amplified the TCR beta CDR3 regions from them. First-round RT-PCR of the TCR CDR3 relied on the HTBI primer set. One entry per CDR3 protein, called by TCRdb with MiXCR from the multiplex PCR reads. The table has approximately 610,000 distinct CDR3 sequences, around 15% seen once. The sequencing input was blood. The receptors shown here come from a woman aged 35 to 49 with Graves' ophthalmopathy.

This clonotype showed up many times. This chain uses TRBV7-2 with TRBJ2-7; 8 bases match TRBD2. Germline CDR1 and CDR2: SGHTA and FQGNSA. V shed 5 bases and J 6 bases; nucleotides not matched to a gene: 12. CDR3 length equals 15 residues. In DNA, the CDR3 is TGTGCCAGCAGCCCCTTAGCGGGACGCGCGGGCGAGCAGTACTTC. Its translation is CASSPLAGRAGEQYF.

Ten or more counts support this clonotype. This chain uses TRBV6-2 or TRBV6-3 with TRBJ2-2, with D possibly matching TRBD2 (5 bases). Germline CDR1 is MNHEY and CDR2 is SVGEGT. V gave up 5 bases and J gave up 2 bases, with 9 bases separating them. There are 14 residues in the CDR3. This CDR3 is CASSQDYNTGELFF. The CDR3 DNA follows: TGTGCCAGCAGTCAAGACTACAACACCGGGGAGCTGTTTTTT.

This clonotype was observed at least ten times. The chain is built from TRBV12-3 or TRBV12-4 and TRBJ1-5; unclear D gene. The V and J ends lost 2 bases and 5 bases respectively, with 7 bases between them. The CDR3 is made up of 13 amino acids. The CDR3 sequence: CASSLLVYQPQHF. CDR3 nucleotides: TGTGCCAGCAGTTTATTGGTGTATCAGCCCCAGCATTTT.

This clonotype was seen at least ten times. V and J are TRBV6-1 and TRBJ1-2; no clear D. Germline CDR1 is MNHNS and CDR2 is SASEGT. This CDR3 is 14 amino acids long. Trimming took 3 bases from V and 3 from J, leaving 11 bases between them. The CDR3 is CASSDRPSYYGYTF. DNA of the CDR3: TGTGCCAGCAGTGACAGGCCCTCCTACTATGGCTACACCTTC.

This clonotype was counted many times. The chain couples TRBV28 to TRBJ2-7; TRBD2 matches at 9 bases. CDR3 length: 13 residues. V was clipped by 5 bases and J by 4 bases; unmatched bases: 3. CDR1 MDHEN and CDR2 SYDVKM come from the germline V gene. DNA of the CDR3: TGTGCCAGCAGTGCTAGCGGGATATACGAGCAGTACTTC. It codes for CASSASGIYEQYF.

The chain is built from TRBV7-2 and TRBJ2-2; 10 bases fit TRBD1. Germline CDR1 SGHTA, CDR2 FQGNSA. The V and J ends lost 5 bases and 6 bases, in that order; junction bases with no gene match: 6. The CDR3 contains 15 residues. CDR3 coding DNA: TGTGCCAGCAGCCCCCGGGACAGGGGCGCCGGGGAGCTGTTTTTT. Residues: CASSPRDRGAGELFF.

At least ten counts were recorded for this clonotype. The chain links TRBV7-9 to TRBJ2-5; TRBD2 aligns across 10 bases. Germline V CDR1 and CDR2: SEHNR, FQNEAQ (reference sequence). This CDR3 comprises 16 residues. The ends lost 4 bases at V and 3 bases at J; junction bases unmatched: 8. CDR3 amino acids: CASSSGLASGEETQYF. CDR3 in DNA: TGTGCCAGCAGCTCGGGACTAGCGAGCGGGGAAGAGACCCAGTACTTC.

In this sample, this clonotype turned up a few times. The chain links TRBV5-1 to TRBJ2-7; TRBD2 matches at 7 bases. Unmatched junction bases numbered 5, after V lost 2 bases and J lost 3 bases. CDR1 and CDR2 from the germline V gene are SGHRS and YFSETQ. The CDR3 runs to 14 residues. In nucleotides, the CDR3 is TGCGCCAGCAGCTTCGAGTCTAGCGGCTACGAGCAGTACTTC. Protein sequence: CASSFESSGYEQYF.

The sample holds many counts of this clonotype. The chain has TRBV7-8 and TRBJ2-7; D might be TRBD2 (5 bases). Germline lookup yields CDR1 SGHVS and CDR2 FQNEAQ. V lost 8 bases and J 4 bases, leaving 21 bases between the germline ends. The CDR3 runs 15 residues. The CDR3 is CASAPLQGLTYEQYF. For the CDR3, the DNA is TGTGCCAGCGCCCCTTTACAAGGACTTACGTACGAGCAGTACTTC.